The 32 T cell receptor beta chains presented below share a single source sample, sequenced in a study of blood T cell repertoires in COVID-19. Clones were sequenced by immunoSEQ multiplex PCR, and TCRdb holds only the in-frame ones, with some missing. The sample yields tens of thousands of clones, roughly 89% seen once. Sequencing was done on a sample of peripheral blood. The receptors originated from a human donor in a cohort sampled during active COVID-19.

The rearrangement links TRBV27 to TRBJ2-7; unclear D gene. The germline V gene has CDR1 MNHEY and CDR2 SMNVEV (reference sequence). V lost 4 bases and J lost 2, with 9 bases in between. The CDR3 loop spans 13 amino acids. Here the CDR3 DNA reads TGTGCCAGCAGTTACCAGGCCCCCTACGAGCAGTACTTC. This sequence encodes CASSYQAPYEQYF.

This chain uses TRBV19 with TRBJ1-1; D remains ambiguous. Trimming took off 3 bases at V and 1 base at J, with 6 bases between the two ends. The CDR3 is made up of 13 amino acids. Germline assignment: CDR1 LNHDA and CDR2 SQIVND (reference sequence). In DNA, the CDR3 is TGTGCCAGTAGTATCGGTGGGAACACTGAAGCTTTCTTT. It specifies CASSIGGNTEAFF.

This chain uses TRBV15 with TRBJ2-7; TRBD1 agrees at 11 bases. Looked up from germline, CDR1 is LNHNV and CDR2 is YYDKDF (reference sequence). V was clipped by 8 bases and J by 3 bases; unmatched bases: 3. The CDR3 has 13 amino acids. CDR3 sequence: CATAGTGGYEQYF. The CDR3 bases are TGTGCCACCGCTGGGACAGGGGGCTACGAGCAGTACTTC.

V is TRBV29-1 and J is TRBJ2-7, with D perhaps matching TRBD1 (6 bases). The V gene lost 5 bases and the J gene lost 6 bases, with 20 bases spanning the gap. The CDR3 is 14 residues long. The germline V gene has CDR1 SQVTM and CDR2 ANQGSEA. CDR3 DNA: TGCAGCGTTTTGGACAGAGATTGGACCGCCGAGCAGTACTTC. It encodes CSVLDRDWTAEQYF.

The chain has TRBV28 and TRBJ2-7; 8 positions match TRBD1. The CDR3 runs to 13 residues. V was clipped by 6 bases and J by 4 bases; unmatched bases: 5. Germline-derived CDR1 and CDR2 are MDHEN and SYDVKM. The DNA of the CDR3 is TGTGCCAGCAGGCTTACAGGGGGGTACGAGCAGTACTTC. It translates to CASRLTGGYEQYF.

The chain combines TRBV6-6 with TRBJ2-3; 7 bases are a match to TRBD1. Trimming cost V 7 bases and J 6 bases; bases outside gene matches: 10. Looked up from germline, CDR1 is MNHNY and CDR2 is SVGAGI (reference sequence). The CDR3 extends over 14 amino acids. The CDR3 DNA is TGTGCCAGCACTCAACTCCCGGACAGGGATACGCAGTATTTT. Amino acid sequence: CASTQLPDRDTQYF.

This clone was seen only a few times. The chain employs TRBV5-5 and TRBJ2-7, with D perhaps TRBD2 (6 bases). The CDR3 covers 14 residues. CDR1 and CDR2 from the germline V gene are SGHKS and YYEKEE (reference sequence). The V end lost 5 bases, the J end lost 3 bases, and 15 bases lay between the germline ends. DNA of the CDR3: TGTGCCAGCAGTGAGGGACCAGCGGGCTACGAGCAGTACTTC. Its protein product is CASSEGPAGYEQYF. Drawing the rest from reference TRBV5-5 and TRBJ2-7, the complete variable domain is DAGVTQSPTHLIKTRGQQVTLRCSPISGHKSVSWYQQVLGQGPQFIFQYYEKEERGRGNFPDRFSARQFPNYSSELNVNALLLGDSALYLCASSEGPAGYEQYFGPGTRLTVT.

The chain carries TRBV5-6 and TRBJ1-4; 9 bases are a match to TRBD1. The CDR3 runs 14 residues. Trimming cost V 4 bases and J 8 bases; bases outside gene matches: 6. Germline loops: CDR1 SGHDT, CDR2 YYEEEE. In DNA, the CDR3 is TGTGCCAGCAGCCCTCGGACAGGGGACGAAAAACTGTTTTTT. Its protein product is CASSPRTGDEKLFF.

The table lists this clone with a count of one. The rearrangement links TRBV30 to TRBJ2-7, with 7 positions matching TRBD1. The CDR3 runs to 15 residues. V shed 0 bases and J 7 bases; nucleotides not matched to a gene: 12. The germline V gene encodes CDR1 GTSNPN and CDR2 SVGIG (reference sequence). CDR3 loop: CAWSVRMRGPGEQYF. DNA of the CDR3: TGTGCCTGGAGTGTACGTATGAGGGGGCCAGGAGAGCAGTACTTC.

The rearrangement links TRBV19 to TRBJ2-7; D is possibly TRBD1 (6 bases). The CDR3 runs to 13 residues. Germline V lookup: CDR1 LNHDA, CDR2 SQIVND (reference sequence). V shed 0 bases and J shed 6 bases, with 9 bases lying between them. CDR3 coding DNA: TGTGCCAGTAGTATAGAACAGGGTGCCGAGCAGTACTTC. It specifies CASSIEQGAEQYF.

V usage is TRBV11-2 and J usage is TRBJ2-5, with D perhaps TRBD2 (7 bases). The CDR3 sequence is 16 residues long. Germline V CDR1 and CDR2: SGHAT, FQNNGV. Trimming removed 5 bases from V and 0 bases from J, with 16 bases in between. CDR3 nucleotides: TGTGCCAGCAGCGCAACGGGGGGCTGGTACCAAGAGACCCAGTACTTC. This encodes CASSATGGWYQETQYF.

The chain employs TRBV19 and TRBJ1-5, with unresolved D. There are 13 residues in the CDR3. Trimming stripped 5 bases from V and 4 bases from J, with 9 bases between. Looked up from germline, CDR1 is LNHDA and CDR2 is SQIVND (reference sequence). CDR3 nucleotide sequence: TGTGCCAGTAGTCCAAATTTTAATCAGCCCCAGCATTTT. This sequence encodes CASSPNFNQPQHF.

There are a few counts of this clone. V usage is TRBV11-3 and J usage is TRBJ1-1, with TRBD1 matching over 8 bases. Trimming removed 6 bases from V and 4 bases from J; junction bases left unmatched: 4. Germline loops: CDR1 SGHNT, CDR2 YENEEA. The CDR3 runs 13 residues. CDR3 sequence reads: CASSPTGGTEAFF. CDR3 DNA: TGTGCCAGCAGTCCCACAGGGGGCACTGAAGCTTTCTTT.

In its sample, this clone was seen a few times. This chain joins TRBV30 and TRBJ1-2; D is undetermined. Trimming pared 0 bases from V and 3 bases from J, leaving 8 bases between. Germline assignment: CDR1 GTSNPN and CDR2 SVGIG (reference sequence). CDR3 size: 13 residues. The CDR3, as DNA: TGTGCCTGGAGTGTACGGCGGGACTATGGCTACACCTTC. It specifies CAWSVRRDYGYTF. Variable domain in full (rest from reference TRBV30 and TRBJ1-2): SQTIHQWPATLVQPVGSPLSLECTVEGTSNPNLYWYRQAAGRGLQLLFYSVGIGQISSEVPQNLSASRPQDRQFILSSKKLLLSDSGFYLCAWSVRRDYGYTFGSGTRLTVV.

V usage is TRBV2 and J usage is TRBJ2-5, with TRBD2 matching 10 bases. Germline assignment: CDR1 SNHLY and CDR2 FYNNEI. V dropped 7 bases and J dropped 0; count of bases not matched to a gene: 8. This CDR3 spans 16 amino acids. In DNA form, the CDR3 reads TGTGCCAGCACCGCGCTAGGACTAGCGGACCAAGAGACCCAGTACTTC. It translates to CASTALGLADQETQYF.

The V gene is TRBV5-6, the J gene TRBJ1-1; TRBD1 matches at 8 bases. V shed 5 bases and J 2 bases; nucleotides not matched to a gene: 5. This CDR3 has 14 amino acids. The germline CDR1 and CDR2 sequences are SGHDT and YYEEEE. CDR3 in amino acids: CASRWDRKNTEAFF. The CDR3 region has the DNA TGTGCCAGCAGGTGGGACAGGAAAAACACTGAAGCTTTCTTT.

The CDR3 is CASSFFPGDRNTEAFF. Written as DNA, the CDR3 is TGTGCCAGCAGCTTCTTCCCAGGGGACAGGAACACTGAAGCTTTCTTT. The V and J genes are TRBV6-2 or TRBV6-3 and TRBJ1-1; 7 bases map to TRBD1. CDR1 is MNHEY and CDR2 is SVGEGT in the germline V gene. The CDR3 has 16 residues. Unmatched junction bases numbered 11, after V lost 6 bases and J lost 1 base.

The chain has TRBV5-1 and TRBJ2-7; TRBD2 is a possible D gene (6 bases). With 6 bases removed from V and 5 bases from J, the gap between germline ends came to 18 bases. Germline V gene sequence: CDR1 SGHRS, CDR2 YFSETQ. The CDR3 is made up of 14 amino acids. The CDR3 loop is CASTEGTWRDEQYF. The CDR3 region has the DNA TGCGCCAGCACCGAGGGGACTTGGCGAGACGAGCAGTACTTC.

The V call is TRBV7-9, the J call TRBJ2-1; possibly TRBD2 for D (5 bases). V lost 6 bases to trimming and J lost 8 bases, with 11 bases between them. CDR1 is SEHNR and CDR2 is FQNEAQ in the germline V gene (reference sequence). The CDR3 sequence is 12 residues long. In DNA, the CDR3 is TGTGCCAGCAGTTCGGGGAAACATGAGCAGTTCTTC. Translation gives CASSSGKHEQFF.

J is TRBJ1-5 and V is TRBV19; 9 bases agree with TRBD1. The CDR3 is 20 amino acids. V was pared by 4 bases and J by 0 bases, with 16 bases of the junction left unmatched. The germline V gene has CDR1 LNHDA and CDR2 SQIVND (reference sequence). CDR3 sequence reads: CASSTTNPRDRDYSNQPQHF. The CDR3 region has the DNA TGTGCCAGTAGTACAACAAATCCCCGGGACAGGGATTATAGCAATCAGCCCCAGCATTTT. The whole variable domain, remainder taken from reference TRBV19 and TRBJ1-5, is DGGITQSPKYLFRKEGQNVTLSCEQNLNHDAMYWYRQDPGQGLRLIYYSQIVNDFQKGDIAEGYSVSREKKESFPLTVTSAQKNPTAFYLCASSTTNPRDRDYSNQPQHFGDGTRLSIL.

V gene TRBV6-1 combines with J gene TRBJ2-3, with 15 bases matching TRBD2. CDR1 is MNHNS, CDR2 SASEGT, per germline. The CDR3 loop spans 16 amino acids. After removal of 1 base from V and 4 bases from J, the junction contained 0 bases not matched to a gene. CDR3 DNA: TGTGCCAGCAGTGAAGGGACTAGCGGGGGGGCAGATACGCAGTATTTT. Its translation is CASSEGTSGGADTQYF.

The chain has TRBV19 and TRBJ1-1; no clear D gene. CDR3 size: 13 residues. The V and J ends lost 3 bases and 1 base respectively, with 6 bases between them. Germline CDR1 is LNHDA and CDR2 is SQIVND (reference sequence). CDR3 amino acids: CASSIAANTEAFF. In DNA form, the CDR3 reads TGTGCCAGTAGTATCGCGGCGAACACTGAAGCTTTCTTT.

This chain joins TRBV28 and TRBJ1-1; 7 bases align to TRBD1. The V gene end was trimmed by 4 bases and the J gene end by 1 base; junction bases not matched to a gene: 0. The CDR3 loop spans 13 amino acids. The germline gives CDR1 MDHEN, CDR2 SYDVKM. CDR3 in amino acids: CASSWDRNTEAFF. The CDR3 DNA reads as TGTGCCAGCAGTTGGGACAGGAACACTGAAGCTTTCTTT.

Only one count was recorded for this clone. The chain links TRBV28 to TRBJ1-1; D gene unclear. The CDR3 covers 14 residues. Trimming left V 5 bases short and J 2 bases short, with 12 bases between. Germline V gives CDR1 MDHEN, CDR2 SYDVKM. In DNA, the CDR3 is TGTGCCAGCAGTCCCCGCGGCGTTAACACTGAAGCTTTCTTT. This gives the protein CASSPRGVNTEAFF.

The chain joins TRBV5-6 to TRBJ2-6, with 10 bases identical to TRBD2. CDR1 and CDR2 (germline): SGHDT, YYEEEE. Trimming at V came to 3 bases and at J to 2 bases, leaving 8 bases not matched to a gene. The length of the CDR3 is 18 residues. DNA for the CDR3: TGTGCCAGCAGCTGGTCTCCTAGCGGGGGTGCTGGGGCCAACGTCCTGACTTTC. Its protein product is CASSWSPSGGAGANVLTF.

The V gene is TRBV6-5, the J gene TRBJ2-7, with TRBD2 as a possible D gene (5 bases). V was shortened by 4 bases and J by 3 bases, with 10 bases between the two germline ends. Germline assignment: CDR1 MNHEY and CDR2 SVGAGI. The CDR3 covers 13 residues. CDR3 sequence reads: CASSSHGVYEQYF. CDR3 sequence (DNA): TGTGCCAGCAGTTCCCACGGGGTCTACGAGCAGTACTTC.

V and J are TRBV28 and TRBJ2-7; TRBD1 might be the D (5 bases). The germline V and J ends were trimmed by 9 bases and 2 bases, with 14 bases remaining between them. Germline V gene lookup returns CDR1 MDHEN and CDR2 SYDVKM. The CDR3 totals 13 residues. The CDR3 here is CASTGGATYEQYF. CDR3 nucleotides: TGTGCCAGTACCGGTGGGGCTACCTACGAGCAGTACTTC.

This clone has a single count. The chain links TRBV6-2 or TRBV6-3 to TRBJ1-4; tentative D call: TRBD1 (6 bases). CDR1 MNHEY and CDR2 SVGEGT come from the germline V gene. V lost 2 bases, J lost 3 bases, and 10 bases lay in between. CDR3 length equals 15 residues. CDR3 in amino acids: CASSYRGAANEKLFF. In nucleotides, the CDR3 is TGTGCCAGCAGTTACCGGGGGGCTGCTAATGAAAAACTGTTTTTT.

The V call is TRBV7-2, the J call TRBJ1-1, with D possibly matching TRBD1 (6 bases). The V end lost 7 bases, the J end lost 4 bases, and 16 bases lay between the germline ends. This CDR3 has 14 residues. Per germline, CDR1 SGHTA and CDR2 FQGNSA. The CDR3: CASILDRMGTEAFF. CDR3 sequence (DNA): TGTGCCAGCATCCTGGACAGAATGGGCACTGAAGCTTTCTTT.

With respect to this clone: Compared with germline, one end of the junction differs, possibly owing to a read error. The chain joins TRBV27 to TRBJ1-4; no firm D call. CDR3 length equals 14 residues. The V gene's germline CDR1 is MNHEY and CDR2 SMNVEV (reference sequence). This chain's CDR3 is CASSLSFGNEKLFF. As DNA, the CDR3 is TGTGCCAGCAGTCTATCGTTCGGGAATGAAAAACTGTTTTTT.

The V and J genes are TRBV2 and TRBJ2-7, with a possible D match to TRBD2 (6 bases). Trimming removed 2 bases at V and 0 bases at J, with 14 bases between. CDR1 SNHLY and CDR2 FYNNEI come from the germline V gene. CDR3 length: 16 residues. The CDR3 sequence: CASSELPGLSSYEQYF. CDR3 bases: TGTGCCAGCAGTGAATTGCCGGGACTGTCCTCCTACGAGCAGTACTTC.

This sequence joins TRBV11-2 and TRBJ2-2; 13 nucleotides match TRBD2. Germline V gene data show CDR1 as SGHAT and CDR2 as FQNNGV. Trimming removed 5 bases from V and 6 bases from J; junction bases left unmatched: 6. There are 16 residues in the CDR3. The CDR3: CASSDTSGGVPGELFF. The CDR3, as DNA: TGTGCCAGCAGCGACACTAGCGGGGGGGTGCCCGGGGAGCTGTTTTTT.